This is a list of T cell receptor beta chains from one sample in a study of CD8 T cells in ankylosing spondylitis. TCRdb independently ran MiXCR on the 5' RACE reads; one entry per CDR3 protein. The repertoire has fewer than 250,000 distinct CDR3 sequences, under 35% of them found once; the top ten carry 4% to 5%. Sample: blood, either unsorted or a sorted T cell fraction (not recorded which). The receptors were sampled from a male donor with ankylosing spondylitis or in good health (not recorded which). Each CDR3 is given with its conserved first and last residue. Clone size is given for some rows only: seen once, a few or many times, or a class if the clone is expanded.

cdr3_aa clone_size j_call v_call
CSVLFRGFEQFF - TRBJ2-1 TRBV29-1
CASRKYNEQFF - TRBJ2-1 TRBV6-5
CASSVLAGGTDTQYF few TRBJ2-3 TRBV6-1
CASLDGNTEAFF few TRBJ1-1 TRBV10-2
CATSRKIGQRGEKLFF - TRBJ1-4 TRBV15
CSARDRTSSPEQYF - TRBJ2-7 TRBV20-1
CASSLDRLGVPGDTQYF few TRBJ2-3 TRBV5-1
CASSLPGQYNEQFF - TRBJ2-1 TRBV7-2
CATSDAGTSNEKLFF - TRBJ1-4 TRBV24-1
CASSQGQDHEQYF few TRBJ2-7 TRBV4-2
CRVLQGGGYTF few TRBJ1-2 TRBV20-1
CSVDRGMNTEAFF - TRBJ1-1 TRBV29-1
CSGRQGADQPQHF - TRBJ1-5 TRBV20-1
CASSLTGDEQFF many TRBJ2-1 TRBV6-6
CASSPRTVEAFF - TRBJ1-1 TRBV7-3
CSAPGLAGGGDTQYF few TRBJ2-3 TRBV20-1
CASSETLGRYQETQYF few TRBJ2-5 TRBV5-1
CAMSPGQGENGYTF - TRBJ1-2 TRBV6-2/TRBV6-3
CASMSPGHQETQYF - TRBJ2-5 TRBV5-4
CSAGRTGSDNSPLHF many TRBJ1-6 TRBV20-1
CSARQDGVEKLFF few TRBJ1-4 TRBV20-1
CASSREYTDTQYF - TRBJ2-3 TRBV6-1
CSVVQGADTQYF - TRBJ2-3 TRBV29-1
CSVGGTEKSTDTQYF few TRBJ2-3 TRBV29-1
CASSLEKLFF few TRBJ1-4 TRBV12-3/TRBV12-4
CASSLAPGFGYTF - TRBJ1-2 TRBV11-2
CASSYWEGQETQYF - TRBJ2-5 TRBV6-5
CASSEQGSLNTEAFF - TRBJ1-1 TRBV2
CASSSPAGGDYEQYF - TRBJ2-7 TRBV12-3/TRBV12-4
CASSYRAAGEKLFF few TRBJ1-4 TRBV27
CATSRAGYAYEQYF - TRBJ2-7 TRBV15
CASSLVGPDLYTGELFF - TRBJ2-2 TRBV5-6
CASSQRRGANVLTF - TRBJ2-6 TRBV3-1
CSAGGRGTQPQHF few TRBJ1-5 TRBV20-1
CASSDGNSPLHF - TRBJ1-6 TRBV12-3/TRBV12-4